What follows are 17 T cell receptor beta chains derived from one specimen sequenced in a study of glioma-infiltrating T cells. TCR alpha and beta CDR3 regions were amplified from RNA using iRepertoire nested multiplex PCR. TCRdb recomputed calls from the multiplex PCR reads with MiXCR, one row per CDR3 protein. The data contain some 190,000 distinct CDR3 sequences, approximately 30% of them seen just once; the ten biggest clones take up about 19%. The sequencing sample was made of glioma tissue, nonneoplastic brain tissue, or PBMCs (not recorded which). All receptors derive from a human donor with low-grade glioma or glioblastoma, undergoing nonglioma brain surgery, or in good health (not recorded which).

The gene calls are TRBV12-5 and TRBJ2-1; 9 bases agree with TRBD2. V trimming: 1 base; J trimming: 6 bases; junction bases outside the gene matches: 7. CDR1 LGHNT and CDR2 FRNRAP come from the germline V gene. The CDR3 contains 16 residues. Here the CDR3 reads CASGLEVASGVNEQFF. The DNA for the CDR3 is TGTGCTAGTGGTTTGGAAGTGGCTAGCGGGGTCAATGAGCAGTTCTTC.

This clonotype occurred many times. The chain links TRBV7-2 to TRBJ2-7, with no clear D. Trimming stripped 3 bases from V and 6 bases from J, with 6 bases between. This CDR3 is built from 11 residues. Germline lookup yields CDR1 SGHTA and CDR2 FQGNSA. The CDR3 bases are TGTGCCAGCAGCTTCGGCGTCGAGCAGTACTTC. As protein: CASSFGVEQYF.

The J gene is TRBJ2-7, the V gene TRBV18; 8 bases are a match to TRBD1. This CDR3 is built from 17 residues. Germline V gene sequence: CDR1 KGHSH, CDR2 LQKENI. Losses at the gene ends were 4 bases for V and 3 bases for J; bases not matched to a gene: 14. The CDR3 region has the DNA TGTGCCAGCTCACAAACCAGGCGCAGGGGGCGTATCTACGAGCAGTACTTC. Protein sequence: CASSQTRRRGRIYEQYF.

In this sample, this clonotype turned up many times. The chain joins TRBV6-2 or TRBV6-3 to TRBJ2-2; D ambiguous. The CDR3 has 14 amino acids. Trimming took 4 bases from V and 6 from J, leaving 12 bases between them. The germline V gene encodes CDR1 MNHEY and CDR2 SVGEGT. CDR3 region: CASSSRPSSGELFF. Here the CDR3 DNA reads TGTGCCAGCAGTTCCCGTCCTTCTTCCGGGGAGCTGTTTTTT.

This clonotype was detected only a few times. In DNA form, the CDR3 reads TGTGCCAGCTCACCAAGGGGCGCCGGGGAGCTGTTTTTT. Residues: CASSPRGAGELFF. The chain recombines TRBV18 with TRBJ2-2; possibly TRBD1 for D (5 bases). Trimming removed 2 bases from V and 6 bases from J, with 7 bases in between. CDR1 is KGHSH and CDR2 is LQKENI in the germline V gene. The length of the CDR3 is 13 residues.

Note on this clonotype: A junction end diverges from the germline sequence, so it may reflect a read error. The chain uses TRBV6-4 and TRBJ2-3; D not resolved. CDR1 and CDR2 from the germline V gene are MRHNA and SNTAGT. The CDR3 covers 14 residues. In DNA, the CDR3 is TGTGCCAGCAGTTACTCCATTAGAACAGATACGCAGTATTTT. Its translation is CASSYSIRTDTQYF.

The chain uses TRBV5-1 and TRBJ2-5; 9 nucleotides align to TRBD2. CDR3 length: 15 residues. Germline CDR1 is SGHRS and CDR2 is YFSETQ. Germline trimming cut 3 bases from V and 4 bases from J; bases unmatched to any gene: 7. CDR3 protein: CASSSTSGEGETQYF. The DNA for the CDR3 is TGCGCCAGCAGCTCGACTAGCGGAGAGGGAGAGACCCAGTACTTC.

This clonotype was observed at least ten times. This chain connects TRBV7-2 to TRBJ1-4; D is perhaps TRBD1 (5 bases). There are 15 residues in the CDR3. Germline-derived CDR1 and CDR2 are SGHTA and FQGNSA. V gave up 3 bases and J gave up 5 bases, with 13 bases separating them. The chain's CDR3 is CASSLYDSQNEKLFF. CDR3 DNA sequence: TGTGCCAGCAGCTTGTACGACAGTCAGAATGAAAAACTGTTTTTT.

On this clonotype itself: Being one base from a much bigger clone, this may be a read error. The conserved phenylalanine or tryptophan is not found at the CDR3 terminus, so this likely reflects a read error. The chain couples TRBV27 to TRBJ1-5; tentatively, D is TRBD1 (5 bases). V lost 3 bases, J lost 4 bases, and 19 bases lay in between. This CDR3 spans 17 amino acids. Germline CDR1 and CDR2: MNHEY and SMNVEV (reference sequence). CDR3 sequence reads: CASSFAQGLLFNQPQHS. The CDR3 nucleotides are TGTGCCAGCAGTTTTGCCCAGGGATTGCTATTTAATCAGCCCCAGCATTCT.

This clonotype was seen repeatedly, ten times or more. This chain uses TRBV15 with TRBJ2-4; D perhaps matches TRBD2 (6 bases). V was cut by 0 bases and J by 3 bases, with 6 bases left in between. Germline values: CDR1 LNHNV, CDR2 YYDKDF (reference sequence). This CDR3 comprises 14 residues. The CDR3 spells CATSREGGKNIQYF. The CDR3 region has the DNA TGTGCCACCAGCAGAGAGGGGGGCAAAAACATTCAGTACTTC.

At least ten counts were recorded for this clonotype. V gene TRBV7-7 combines with J gene TRBJ2-1; 9 positions agree with TRBD2. This CDR3 contains 15 residues. Germline V gives CDR1 SSHAT, CDR2 FNYEAQ (reference sequence). Trimming at V came to 3 bases and at J to 8 bases, leaving 8 bases not matched to a gene. This CDR3 is CASSFGLAGSYEQFF. The CDR3 coding sequence is TGTGCCAGCAGCTTTGGCCTAGCGGGATCCTATGAGCAGTTCTTC.

This clonotype has a single count. The chain recombines TRBV6-5 with TRBJ2-1; TRBD1 matches 8 bases. Germline V lookup: CDR1 MNHEY, CDR2 SVGAGI. The CDR3 extends over 15 amino acids. With V trimmed by 1 base and J by 8 bases, 7 bases remained unmatched. This CDR3 reads CASSYYRGDGYEQFF. The CDR3 DNA follows: TGTGCCAGCAGTTACTACAGGGGGGATGGATATGAGCAGTTCTTC.

This clonotype occurred many times. The chain joins TRBV15 to TRBJ2-5, with 11 bases identical to TRBD2. Germline V gene lookup returns CDR1 LNHNV and CDR2 YYDKDF (reference sequence). This CDR3 spans 17 amino acids. The J segment lost 2 bases and the V segment lost 0 bases, leaving 5 bases of the junction unmatched. The chain's CDR3 is CATSRDKGLAVQETQYF. DNA of the CDR3: TGTGCCACCAGCAGAGATAAGGGACTAGCGGTACAAGAGACCCAGTACTTC.

This chain links TRBV28 with TRBJ2-6; maybe TRBD1 (6 bases). The germline V gene has CDR1 MDHEN and CDR2 SYDVKM. The CDR3 spans 19 residues. V was clipped by 5 bases and J by 1 base, with 21 bases between them. DNA for the CDR3: TGTGCCAGCAGTCCTTACGGACCTAGGGGGAAATCTGGGGCCAACGTCCTGACTTTC. Translated: CASSPYGPRGKSGANVLTF.

In nucleotides, the CDR3 is TGTGCCAGCTCACCACCGATCGTCTCCAGGGATAATGAGCAGTTCTTC. Protein product: CASSPPIVSRDNEQFF. The V and J genes are TRBV18 and TRBJ2-1; a possible D gene is TRBD1 (5 bases). The V gene lost 0 bases and the J gene lost 7 bases, with 16 bases spanning the gap. Germline assignment: CDR1 KGHSH and CDR2 LQKENI. The CDR3 runs 16 residues.

The chain links TRBV9 to TRBJ1-1; D is possibly TRBD1 (5 bases). Trimming left V 2 bases short and J 2 bases short, with 10 bases between. Germline V CDR1 and CDR2: SGDLS, YYNGEE. The CDR3 sequence is 14 residues long. CDR3 sequence reads: CASSVGTANTEAFF. The CDR3 bases are TGTGCCAGCAGCGTCGGGACGGCAAACACTGAAGCTTTCTTT.

This clonotype was seen repeatedly, ten times or more. The chain joins TRBV7-2 to TRBJ2-5; TRBD2 aligns across 7 bases. The CDR3 extends over 14 amino acids. With 1 base clipped from V and 5 bases from J, the junction kept 4 bases outside the gene matches. CDR1 and CDR2 (germline): SGHTA, FQGNSA. For the CDR3, the DNA is TGTGCCAGCAGCTTAGGGACTAGTTTCGAGACCCAGTACTTC. Amino acid sequence: CASSLGTSFETQYF.